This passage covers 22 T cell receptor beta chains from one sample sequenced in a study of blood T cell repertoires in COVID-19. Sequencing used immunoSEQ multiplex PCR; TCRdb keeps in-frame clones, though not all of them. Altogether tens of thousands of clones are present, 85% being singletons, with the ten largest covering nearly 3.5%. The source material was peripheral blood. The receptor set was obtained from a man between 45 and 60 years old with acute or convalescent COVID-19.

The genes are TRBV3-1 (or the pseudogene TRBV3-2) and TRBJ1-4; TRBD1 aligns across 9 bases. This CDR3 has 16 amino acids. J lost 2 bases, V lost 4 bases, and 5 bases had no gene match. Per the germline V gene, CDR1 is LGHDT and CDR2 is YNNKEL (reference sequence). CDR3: CASSRYTGGTNEKLFF. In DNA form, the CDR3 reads TGTGCCAGCAGCCGGTACACAGGGGGCACTAATGAAAAACTGTTTTTT.

The CDR3 bases are TGTGCCAGCAGTGAGACTGCCGCCCGACGGAGCTCCTACGAGCAGTACTTC. It yields the protein CASSETAARRSSYEQYF. The chain carries TRBV6-1 and TRBJ2-7, with D hard to call. V was cut by 3 bases and J by 0 bases, with 18 bases left in between. CDR1 and CDR2 (germline): MNHNS, SASEGT. The CDR3 contains 17 residues.

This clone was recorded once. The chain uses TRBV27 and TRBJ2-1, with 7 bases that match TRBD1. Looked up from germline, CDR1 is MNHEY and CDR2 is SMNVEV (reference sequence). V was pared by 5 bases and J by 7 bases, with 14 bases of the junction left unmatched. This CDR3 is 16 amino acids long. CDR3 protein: CASSLLQGSVGNEQFF. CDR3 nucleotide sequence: TGTGCCAGCAGTCTCCTACAGGGGTCGGTGGGGAATGAGCAGTTCTTC.

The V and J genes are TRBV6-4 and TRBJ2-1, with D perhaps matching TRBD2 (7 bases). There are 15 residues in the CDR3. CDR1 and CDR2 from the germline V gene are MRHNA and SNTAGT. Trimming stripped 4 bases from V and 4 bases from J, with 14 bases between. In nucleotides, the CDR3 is TGTGCCAGCAGTGTGATAGGGGGGGCGTACAATGAGCAGTTCTTC. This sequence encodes CASSVIGGAYNEQFF.

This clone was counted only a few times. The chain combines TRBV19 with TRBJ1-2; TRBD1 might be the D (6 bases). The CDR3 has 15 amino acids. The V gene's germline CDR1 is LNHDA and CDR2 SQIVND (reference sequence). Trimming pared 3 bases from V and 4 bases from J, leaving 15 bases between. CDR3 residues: CASSMQTGILYGYTF. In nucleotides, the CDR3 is TGTGCCAGTAGTATGCAAACAGGGATCCTCTATGGCTACACCTTC.

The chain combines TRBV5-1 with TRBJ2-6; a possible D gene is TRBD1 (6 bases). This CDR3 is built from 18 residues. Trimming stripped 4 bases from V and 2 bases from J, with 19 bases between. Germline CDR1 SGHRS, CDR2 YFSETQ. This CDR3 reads CASSVQGTWGAGANVLTF. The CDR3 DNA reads TGCGCCAGCAGCGTCCAGGGGACCTGGGGAGCTGGGGCCAACGTCCTGACTTTC.

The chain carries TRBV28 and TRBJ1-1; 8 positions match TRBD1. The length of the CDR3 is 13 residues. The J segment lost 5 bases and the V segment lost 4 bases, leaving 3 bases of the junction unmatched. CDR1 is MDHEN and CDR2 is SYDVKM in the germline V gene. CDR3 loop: CASSWTGKTEAFF. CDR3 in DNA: TGTGCCAGCAGTTGGACAGGGAAAACTGAAGCTTTCTTT.

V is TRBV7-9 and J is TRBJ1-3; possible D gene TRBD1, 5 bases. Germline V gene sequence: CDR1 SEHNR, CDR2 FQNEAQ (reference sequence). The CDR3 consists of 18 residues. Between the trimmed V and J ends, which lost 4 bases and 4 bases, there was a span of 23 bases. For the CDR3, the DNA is TGTGCCAGCAGCTCCCCGGACATCCCCTCGAGTGAGGGAAACACCATATATTTT. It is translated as CASSSPDIPSSEGNTIYF.

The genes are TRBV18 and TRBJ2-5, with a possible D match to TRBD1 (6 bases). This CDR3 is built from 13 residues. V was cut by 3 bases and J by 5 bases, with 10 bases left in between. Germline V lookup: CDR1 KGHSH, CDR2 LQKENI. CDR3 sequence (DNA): TGTGCCAGCTCACCTACAGGGTCGGAGACCCAGTACTTC. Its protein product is CASSPTGSETQYF.

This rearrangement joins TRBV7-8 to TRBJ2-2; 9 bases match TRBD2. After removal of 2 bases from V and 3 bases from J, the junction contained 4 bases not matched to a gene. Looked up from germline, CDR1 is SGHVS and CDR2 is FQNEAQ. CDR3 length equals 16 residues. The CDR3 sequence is CASSLFGGGDTGELFF. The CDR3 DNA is TGTGCCAGCAGCTTATTCGGCGGGGGGGACACCGGGGAGCTGTTTTTT.

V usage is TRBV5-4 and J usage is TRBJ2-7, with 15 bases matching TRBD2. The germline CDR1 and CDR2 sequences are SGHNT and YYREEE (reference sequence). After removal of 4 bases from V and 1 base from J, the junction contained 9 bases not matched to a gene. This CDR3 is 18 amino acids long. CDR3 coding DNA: TGTGCCAGCAGCCCGGGACTAGCGGGAGGCAAGAGGTCCTACGAGCAGTACTTC. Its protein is CASSPGLAGGKRSYEQYF.

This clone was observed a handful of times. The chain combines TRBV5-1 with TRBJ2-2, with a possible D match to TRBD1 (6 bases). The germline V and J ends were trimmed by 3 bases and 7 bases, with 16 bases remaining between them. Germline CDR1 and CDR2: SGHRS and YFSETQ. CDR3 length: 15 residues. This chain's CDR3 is CASSYLQGSNGELFF. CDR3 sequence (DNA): TGCGCCAGCAGCTACCTGCAGGGGAGTAACGGGGAGCTGTTTTTT.

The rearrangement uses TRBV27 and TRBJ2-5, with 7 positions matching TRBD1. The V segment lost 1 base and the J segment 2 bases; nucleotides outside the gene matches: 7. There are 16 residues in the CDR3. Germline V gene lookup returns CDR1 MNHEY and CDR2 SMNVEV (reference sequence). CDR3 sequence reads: CASSLYKGAKQETQYF. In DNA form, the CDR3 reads TGTGCCAGCAGTTTATATAAGGGGGCTAAACAAGAGACCCAGTACTTC.

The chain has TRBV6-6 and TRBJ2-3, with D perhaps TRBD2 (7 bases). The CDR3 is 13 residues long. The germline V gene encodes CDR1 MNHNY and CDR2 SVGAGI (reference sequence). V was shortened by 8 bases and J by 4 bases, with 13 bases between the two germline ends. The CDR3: CASGGGPADTQYF. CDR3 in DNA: TGTGCCAGCGGGGGGGGGCCTGCAGATACGCAGTATTTT.

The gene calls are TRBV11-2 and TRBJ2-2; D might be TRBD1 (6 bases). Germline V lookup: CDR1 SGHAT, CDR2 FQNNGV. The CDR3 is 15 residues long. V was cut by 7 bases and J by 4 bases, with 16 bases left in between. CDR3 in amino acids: CASTTSDRTTGELFF. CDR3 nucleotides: TGTGCCAGCACCACATCAGACAGGACCACCGGGGAGCTGTTTTTT.

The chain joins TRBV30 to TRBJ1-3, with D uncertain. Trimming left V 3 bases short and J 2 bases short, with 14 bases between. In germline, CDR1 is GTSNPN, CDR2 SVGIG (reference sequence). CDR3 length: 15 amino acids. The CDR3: CAWRIDAAAGNTIYF. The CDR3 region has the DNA TGTGCCTGGAGAATAGACGCCGCGGCTGGAAACACCATATATTTT.

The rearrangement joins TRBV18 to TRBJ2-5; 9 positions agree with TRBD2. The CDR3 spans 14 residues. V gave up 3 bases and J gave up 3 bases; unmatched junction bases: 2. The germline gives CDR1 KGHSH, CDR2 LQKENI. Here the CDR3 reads CASSPSGSKETQYF. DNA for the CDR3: TGTGCCAGCTCACCTAGCGGGAGTAAAGAGACCCAGTACTTC.

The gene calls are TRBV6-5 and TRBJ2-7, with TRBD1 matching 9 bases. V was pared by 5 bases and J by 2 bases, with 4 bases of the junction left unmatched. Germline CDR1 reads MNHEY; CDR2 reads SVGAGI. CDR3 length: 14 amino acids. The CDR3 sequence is CASSQGQGTYEQYF. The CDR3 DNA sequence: TGTGCCAGCAGTCAGGGACAGGGCACCTACGAGCAGTACTTC.

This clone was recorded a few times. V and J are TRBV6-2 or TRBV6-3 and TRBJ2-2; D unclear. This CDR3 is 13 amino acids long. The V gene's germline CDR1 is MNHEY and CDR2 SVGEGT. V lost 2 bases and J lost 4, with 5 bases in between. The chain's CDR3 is CASSYTGTGELFF. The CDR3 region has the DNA TGTGCCAGCAGTTACACCGGCACCGGGGAGCTGTTTTTT.

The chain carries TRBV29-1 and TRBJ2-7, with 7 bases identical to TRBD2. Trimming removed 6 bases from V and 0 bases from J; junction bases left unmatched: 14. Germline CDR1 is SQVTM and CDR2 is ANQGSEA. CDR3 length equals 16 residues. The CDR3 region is CSVGGVLAGLSYEQYF. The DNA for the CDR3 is TGCAGCGTGGGGGGAGTGTTAGCGGGCCTCTCCTACGAGCAGTACTTC.

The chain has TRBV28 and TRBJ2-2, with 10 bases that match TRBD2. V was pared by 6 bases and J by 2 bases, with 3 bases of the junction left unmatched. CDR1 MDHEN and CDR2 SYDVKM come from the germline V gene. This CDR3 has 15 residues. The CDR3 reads CASRRTSGNTGELFF. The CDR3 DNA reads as TGTGCCAGCAGGCGGACTAGCGGAAACACCGGGGAGCTGTTTTTT.

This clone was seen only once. The CDR3 protein is CASSRARDTSEKLFF. CDR3 in DNA: TGTGCCAGTAGTCGGGCTAGGGACACCTCTGAAAAACTGTTTTTT. The chain couples TRBV19 to TRBJ1-4, with a tentative D call TRBD1 (6 bases). From germline, CDR1 is LNHDA and CDR2 SQIVND (reference sequence). V lost 5 bases to trimming and J lost 7 bases, with 17 bases between them. The CDR3 covers 15 residues. Full variable domain (outside the CDR3, taken from reference TRBV19 and TRBJ1-4): DGGITQSPKYLFRKEGQNVTLSCEQNLNHDAMYWYRQDPGQGLRLIYYSQIVNDFQKGDIAEGYSVSREKKESFPLTVTSAQKNPTAFYLCASSRARDTSEKLFFGSGTQLSVL.